This T cell receptor (beta chain) was found in a study of T-cell reconstitution after alpha-beta-depleted transplantation in children. The TCRbeta library incorporated unique molecular identifiers. TCRdb reprocessed the PCR reads with MiXCR, giving one entry per CDR3 protein. The table shows 100,000 to 130,000 distinct CDR3 sequences, with around 6.4% occurring only once. Trimming took 0 bases from V and 0 from J, leaving 12 bases between them. Germline loops: CDR1 DFQATT, CDR2 SNEGSKA (reference sequence). The length of the CDR3 is 16 residues. This clonotype was seen many times. This chain links TRBV20-1 with TRBJ2-1; weak D call: TRBD2 (6 bases). This TCR derives from a male patient aged 2 to 10 who had a stem cell transplant for acute lymphoblastic leukemia, so the T cells may come from the graft donor. The specimen was PBMCs, mostly from graft donor cells, collected 360 days after TCRalphabeta/CD19-depleted stem cell transplant. CDR3 in amino acids: CSARDRDWSSYNEQFF. The CDR3 DNA follows: TGCAGTGCTAGAGATAGGGACTGGAGCTCCTACAATGAGCAGTTCTTC.